This TCR beta chain was obtained from a study of blood T cell repertoires in COVID-19. Repertoires were generated with immunoSEQ multiplex PCR, while TCRdb's copy carries only in-frame clones and drops some. Here the sample spans approximately 270,000 clones, 85% to 90% being singletons. The CDR3 extends over 15 amino acids. V shed 6 bases and J 2 bases; nucleotides not matched to a gene: 7. Germline V CDR1 and CDR2: KGHDR, SFDVKD. The clonotype comes from a middle-aged man who had recovered from COVID-19. The rearrangement uses TRBV24-1 and TRBJ2-5; TRBD1 matches 8 bases. Sequencing was done on a sample of PBMCs or T cells enriched from blood (not recorded which). The CDR3 region is CATSSGTGNQETQYF. CDR3 nucleotides: TGTGCCACCAGTTCCGGGACAGGTAATCAAGAGACCCAGTACTTC.